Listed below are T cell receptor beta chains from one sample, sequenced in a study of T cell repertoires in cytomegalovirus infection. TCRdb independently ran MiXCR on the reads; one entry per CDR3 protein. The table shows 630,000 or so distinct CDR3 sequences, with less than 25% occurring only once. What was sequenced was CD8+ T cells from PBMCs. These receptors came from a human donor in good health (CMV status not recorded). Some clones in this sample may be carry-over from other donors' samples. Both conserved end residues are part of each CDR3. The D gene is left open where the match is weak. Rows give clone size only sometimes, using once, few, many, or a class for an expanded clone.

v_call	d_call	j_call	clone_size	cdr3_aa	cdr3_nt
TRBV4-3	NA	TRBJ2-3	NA	CASSQDRWGATDTQYF	TGCGCCAGCAGCCAAGATAGGTGGGGGGCCACAGATACGCAGTATTTT
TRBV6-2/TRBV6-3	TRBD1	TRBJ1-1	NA	CASSDRDRGGPGEAFF	TGTGCCAGCAGTGACCGCGACAGGGGAGGTCCGGGGGAAGCTTTCTTT
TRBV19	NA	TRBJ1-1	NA	CASSSEGGNTEAFF	TGTGCCAGTAGTTCCGAGGGGGGGAACACTGAAGCTTTCTTT
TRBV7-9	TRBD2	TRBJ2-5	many	CASSLIGLAGEETQYF	TGTGCCAGCAGCTTAATCGGGCTAGCGGGGGAAGAGACCCAGTACTTC
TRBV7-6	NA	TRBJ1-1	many	CASSLRRGDTGEAFF	TGTGCCAGCAGCTTACGGCGGGGGGATACCGGTGAAGCTTTCTTT
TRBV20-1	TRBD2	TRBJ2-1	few	CSARPGTSGLGSYNEQFF	TGCAGTGCTAGACCCGGGACTAGCGGATTAGGGAGTTACAATGAGCAGTTCTTC
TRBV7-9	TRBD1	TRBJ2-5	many	CASSPPGQGLETQYF	TGTGCCAGCAGCCCACCGGGACAGGGCCTGGAGACCCAGTACTTC
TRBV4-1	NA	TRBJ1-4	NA	CASSQDPPLGGATNEKLFF	TGCGCCAGCAGCCAAGATCCCCCCCTGGGGGGAGCAACTAATGAAAAACTGTTTTTT
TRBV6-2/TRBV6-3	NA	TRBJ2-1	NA	CASSYWGRDNEQFF	TGTGCCAGCAGTTATTGGGGCAGGGACAATGAGCAGTTCTTC
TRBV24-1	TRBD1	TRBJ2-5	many	CATSDTYRGHRF	TGTGCCACCAGTGACACCTATAGGGGGCATCGCTTC
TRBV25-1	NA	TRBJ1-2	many	CASSFTGHNYGYTF	TGTGCCAGCAGTTTCACAGGGCATAACTATGGCTACACCTTC
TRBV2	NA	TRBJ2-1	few	CASSGLSRFF	TGTGCCAGCAGTGGACTAAGCCGTTTCTTC
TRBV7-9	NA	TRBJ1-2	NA	CASSDGGIREYGYTF	TGTGCCAGCAGCGACGGGGGGATACGTGAATATGGCTACACCTTC
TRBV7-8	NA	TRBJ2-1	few	CASSLGERKNEQFF	TGTGCCAGCAGCCTCGGGGAGAGGAAGAATGAGCAGTTCTTC
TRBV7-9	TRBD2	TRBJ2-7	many	CASGGLAVYEQYF	TGTGCCAGCGGGGGACTAGCGGTCTACGAGCAGTACTTC
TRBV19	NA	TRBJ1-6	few	CASTNRTVYNSPLHF	TGTGCCAGTACCAACAGGACAGTATATAATTCACCCCTCCACTTT
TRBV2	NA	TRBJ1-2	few	CANSEYRHATNYGYTF	TGTGCCAACAGTGAGTACCGCCACGCCACGAACTATGGCTACACCTTC
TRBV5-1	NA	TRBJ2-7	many	CASSLAYEGSDEQYF	TGCGCCAGCAGCTTGGCTTATGAGGGTTCGGATGAGCAGTACTTC
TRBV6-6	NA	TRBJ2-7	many	CASSYSEYEQYF	TGTGCCAGCAGTTACTCAGAGTACGAGCAGTACTTC
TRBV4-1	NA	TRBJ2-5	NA	CASSQDVRNQETQYF	TGCGCCAGCAGCCAAGACGTCCGGAATCAAGAGACCCAGTACTTC
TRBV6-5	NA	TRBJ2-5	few	CASSYSSIETQYF	TGTGCCAGCAGTTACTCATCGATAGAGACCCAGTACTTC
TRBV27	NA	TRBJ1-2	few	CASSRGNLYGYTF	TGTGCCAGCTCGCGAGGGAACCTTTATGGCTACACCTTC
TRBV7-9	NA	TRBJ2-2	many	CASSTRDTGELFF	TGTGCCAGCAGCACCAGAGACACCGGGGAGCTGTTTTTT
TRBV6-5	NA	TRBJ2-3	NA	CASSYSRGWEDTQYF	TGTGCCAGCAGTTACTCGAGGGGTTGGGAAGATACGCAGTATTTT
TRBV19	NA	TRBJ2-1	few	CASSIALLALHEQFF	TGTGCCAGTAGTATCGCTCTATTGGCCCTCCATGAGCAGTTCTTC
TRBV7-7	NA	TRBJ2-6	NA	CASSLYLGPNSGANVLTF	TGTGCTAGCAGTTTATATTTGGGGCCCAACTCTGGGGCCAACGTCCTGACTTTC
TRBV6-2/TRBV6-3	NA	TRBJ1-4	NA	CASSYGSFNPDEKLFF	TGTGCCAGCAGTTACGGCAGCTTCAACCCTGATGAAAAACTGTTTTTT
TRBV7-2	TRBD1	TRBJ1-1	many	CASSPEGQVMNTEAFF	TGTGCCAGCAGCCCCGAGGGACAGGTGATGAACACTGAAGCTTTCTTT
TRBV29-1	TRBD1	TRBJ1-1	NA	CSVEQTGAPGAFF	TGCAGCGTTGAACAGACAGGGGCCCCAGGAGCTTTCTTT
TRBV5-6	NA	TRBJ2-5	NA	CASSLRLGQETQYF	TGTGCCAGCAGCTTGCGCTTAGGGCAAGAGACCCAGTACTTC
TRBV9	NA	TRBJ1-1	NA	CASSVVRQSGDTEAFF	TGTGCCAGCAGCGTGGTAAGACAGTCAGGAGACACTGAAGCTTTCTTT
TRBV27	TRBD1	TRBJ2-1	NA	CASRVRDRVDNEQFF	TGTGCCAGCAGGGTCCGGGACAGGGTTGACAATGAGCAGTTCTTC
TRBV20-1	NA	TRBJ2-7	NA	CSAPVRGGGSYEQYF	TGCAGTGCCCCAGTGAGGGGGGGCGGGTCCTACGAGCAGTACTTC
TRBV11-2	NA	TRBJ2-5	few	CASQGETQYF	TGTGCCAGCCAGGGGGAGACCCAGTACTTC
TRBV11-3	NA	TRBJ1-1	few	CASSLDRRMNTEAFF	TGTGCCAGCAGCCTCGACCGACGAATGAACACTGAAGCTTTCTTT
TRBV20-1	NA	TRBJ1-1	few	CSVVVSGDSTEAFF	TGCAGTGTAGTGGTGTCGGGGGATTCGACTGAAGCTTTCTTT
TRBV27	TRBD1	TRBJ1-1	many	CASHERTGPNTEAFF	TGTGCCAGCCACGAGCGGACAGGCCCGAACACTGAAGCTTTCTTT
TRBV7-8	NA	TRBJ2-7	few	CASSLEIALSYEQYF	TGTGCCAGCAGCTTAGAAATAGCCCTTTCCTACGAGCAGTACTTC
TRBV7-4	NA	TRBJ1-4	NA	CASSLAGRRSGEKLFF	TGTGCCAGCAGCTTAGCTGGGCGGCGCAGTGGAGAAAAACTGTTTTTT
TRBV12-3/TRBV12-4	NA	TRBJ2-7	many	CASSLQGPIGEQYF	TGTGCCAGCAGTTTACAGGGACCGATCGGGGAGCAGTACTTC
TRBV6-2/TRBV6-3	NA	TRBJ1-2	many	CASSYGTGAGYTF	TGTGCCAGCAGCTATGGGACCGGGGCTGGCTACACCTTC
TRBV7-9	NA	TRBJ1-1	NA	CASKSDTEAFF	TGTGCCAGCAAGAGTGACACTGAAGCTTTCTTT
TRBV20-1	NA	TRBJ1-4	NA	CSARGTQNEKLFF	TGCAGTGCTAGAGGGACACAAAATGAAAAACTGTTTTTT
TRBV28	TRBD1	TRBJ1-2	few	CASSRSSIGQGYGYTF	TGTGCCAGCAGTAGATCTTCGATCGGACAGGGTTATGGCTACACCTTC
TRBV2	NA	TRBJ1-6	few	CASSEGALLSPNSPLHF	TGTGCCAGCAGTGAAGGGGCTCTTCTTAGTCCTAATTCACCCCTCCACTTT
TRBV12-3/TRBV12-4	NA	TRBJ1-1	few	CASSLGSANTEAFF	TGTGCCAGCAGTCTTGGATCAGCGAACACTGAAGCTTTCTTT
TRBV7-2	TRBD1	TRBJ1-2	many	CASSSGPGGGYGYTF	TGTGCCAGCAGCTCTGGGCCAGGGGGAGGCTATGGCTACACCTTC
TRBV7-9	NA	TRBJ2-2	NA	CASSLASVGELFF	TGTGCCAGCAGCTTAGCAAGCGTCGGGGAGCTGTTTTTT
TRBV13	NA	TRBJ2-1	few	CASMRAPDNEQFF	TGTGCCAGCATGAGGGCCCCCGACAATGAGCAGTTCTTC
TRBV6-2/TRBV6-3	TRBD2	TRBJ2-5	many	CASSYSVLAAGYQETQYF	TGTGCCAGCAGTTACTCGGTACTAGCGGCCGGATACCAAGAGACCCAGTACTTC
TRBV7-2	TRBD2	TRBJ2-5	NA	CVSSLGGLAGFETQYF	TGTGTCAGCAGCTTAGGTGGGCTAGCGGGCTTTGAGACCCAGTACTTC
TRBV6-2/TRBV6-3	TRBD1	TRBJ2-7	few	CASSRSQDRDSYEQYF	TGTGCCAGCAGCCGGAGTCAGGACAGGGATTCCTACGAGCAGTACTTC
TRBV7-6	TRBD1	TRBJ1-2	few	CASSLSIGTGRGYTF	TGTGCCAGCAGCTTATCTATTGGGACAGGGAGAGGCTACACCTTC
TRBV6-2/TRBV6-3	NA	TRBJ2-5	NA	CASSHSPGLQETQYF	TGTGCCAGCAGTCACTCTCCGGGATTACAAGAGACCCAGTACTTC
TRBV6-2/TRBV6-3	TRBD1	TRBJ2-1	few	CASSPGTGGSSYNEQFF	TGTGCCAGCAGTCCCGGGACAGGGGGCTCGTCCTACAATGAGCAGTTCTTC
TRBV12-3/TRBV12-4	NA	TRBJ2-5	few	CASSTPTAPWLETQYF	TGTGCCAGCAGTACCCCGACAGCACCGTGGTTAGAGACCCAGTACTTC
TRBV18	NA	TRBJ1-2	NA	CASSTTANPYGYTF	TGTGCCAGCTCGACGACAGCGAACCCCTATGGCTACACCTTC
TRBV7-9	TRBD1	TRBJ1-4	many	CASSHPGAGGATNEKLFF	TGTGCCAGCAGCCACCCGGGGGCAGGGGGTGCAACTAATGAAAAACTGTTTTTT